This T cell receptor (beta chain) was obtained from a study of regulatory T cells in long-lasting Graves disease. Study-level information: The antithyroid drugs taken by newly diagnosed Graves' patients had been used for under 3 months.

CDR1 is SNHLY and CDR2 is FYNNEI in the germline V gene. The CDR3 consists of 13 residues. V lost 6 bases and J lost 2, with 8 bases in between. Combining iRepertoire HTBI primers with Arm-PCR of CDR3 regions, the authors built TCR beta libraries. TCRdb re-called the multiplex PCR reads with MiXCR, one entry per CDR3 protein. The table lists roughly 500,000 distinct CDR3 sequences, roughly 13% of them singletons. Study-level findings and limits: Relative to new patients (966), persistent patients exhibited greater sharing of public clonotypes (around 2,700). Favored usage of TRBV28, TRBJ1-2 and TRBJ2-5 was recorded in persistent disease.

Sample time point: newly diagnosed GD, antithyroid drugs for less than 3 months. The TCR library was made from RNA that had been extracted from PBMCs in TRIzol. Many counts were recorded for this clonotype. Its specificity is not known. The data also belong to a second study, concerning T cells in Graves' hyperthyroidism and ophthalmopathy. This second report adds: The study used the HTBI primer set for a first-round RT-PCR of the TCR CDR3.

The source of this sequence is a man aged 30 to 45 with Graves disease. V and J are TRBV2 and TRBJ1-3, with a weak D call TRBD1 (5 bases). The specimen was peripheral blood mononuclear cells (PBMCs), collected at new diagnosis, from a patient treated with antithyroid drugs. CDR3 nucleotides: TGTGCCAGCAGCTGGGACCCTGGAAACACCATATATTTT. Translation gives CASSWDPGNTIYF.